This TCR beta chain was obtained from a study of T cell responses to AZD1222 COVID-19 vaccine. Study at large: Second doses that came at about 4 or about 12 weeks were put together. Whole-study findings and limits: Seropositivity was recorded at baseline in only 6 or 7 AZD1222 recipients. Repertoire sampling happened only post peak T cell response.

A remark on this clone: Its antigen remains unidentified.

Method: immunoSEQ multiplex PCR; TCRdb's copy keeps in-frame clones and lacks some. Found here are some 130,000 clones, 80% to 90% of them singletons; the top ten hold 1.6%. Trimming took 6 bases from V and 2 from J; bases not matched to a gene: 12. The CDR3 consists of 17 residues. CDR1 and CDR2 from the germline V gene are SGHNT and YENEEA. This chain links TRBV11-3 with TRBJ2-1, with 8 nucleotides matching TRBD2. Sequenced material: peripheral blood, taken on day 0 of AZD1222 vaccination. This TCR derives from an adult in good health. In nucleotides, the CDR3 is TGTGCCAGCAGATTCTTCGGGGGGGAACCGACCTACAATGAGCAGTTCTTC. It codes for CASRFFGGEPTYNEQFF.